These T cell receptor beta chains were read from a single sample in a study of shared clonotypes between healthy human individuals. Assay used: immunoSEQ multiplex PCR; TCRdb lists only in-frame clones, some missing. The sample yields about 1.1 million clones, around three quarters seen once. The specimen was memory CD4+ T cells from PBMCs. Receptors were obtained from a man aged 18 to 35 in good health. Some clones in this sample may be carry-over from other donors' samples. The CDR3 runs from the conserved cysteine through the conserved F or W. A D gene is named only where the DNA matches it firmly. Size is omitted from some rows. Given values are once, few, many or a class for expanded clones.

D | J | size | V | DNA | CDR3
NA | TRBJ1-5 | few | TRBV7-2 | TGTGCCAGCAGCTTATTGGGGAGCAATCAGCCCCAGCATTTT | CASSLLGSNQPQHF
NA | TRBJ2-7 | NA | TRBV23-1 | TGCGCCAGCAGTCAATACGACAGAACAGGGTCCCACTACGAGCAGTACTTC | CASSQYDRTGSHYEQYF
NA | TRBJ2-5 | NA | TRBV28 | TGTGCCAGCAGTTACCGGACAGTCCAAGAGACCCAGTACTTC | CASSYRTVQETQYF
NA | TRBJ2-7 | NA | TRBV4-1 | TGCGCCAGCAGCCAACCCCCTAGCTACGAGCAGTACTTC | CASSQPPSYEQYF
TRBD1 | TRBJ2-7 | NA | TRBV2 | TGTGCCAGCAGTGAAAGGACAGGGGTCTACGAGCAGTACTTC | CASSERTGVYEQYF
NA | TRBJ2-3 | NA | TRBV11-2 | TGTGCCAGCAGCTTACAGGGTGATGCAGATACGCAGTATTTT | CASSLQGDADTQYF
NA | TRBJ2-5 | few | TRBV28 | TGTGCCAGCAGTTTCCTAGGGGCCCAGTACCAAGAGACCCAGTACTTC | CASSFLGAQYQETQYF
NA | TRBJ2-2 | NA | TRBV28 | TGTGCCAGCAGTTTATGGCGGCAGGGTAAGACTGCGAACACCGGGGAGCTGTTTTTT | CASSLWRQGKTANTGELFF
TRBD1 | TRBJ1-1 | NA | TRBV5-1 | TGCGCCAGCAGCTTGGCCGGACCGGGACAGAGAATCTTCACTGAAGCTTTCTTT | CASSLAGPGQRIFTEAFF
TRBD2 | TRBJ2-5 | few | TRBV10-3 | TGTGCCTCCCGGATATCGGGGGGAGGATTGGAGACCCAGTACTTC | CASRISGGGLETQYF
TRBD2 | TRBJ2-1 | NA | TRBV7-2 | TGTGCCAGCAGCTTAGTGGGGCTAGCGGGAACCGAGCAGTTCTTC | CASSLVGLAGTEQFF
NA | TRBJ1-5 | NA | TRBV7-9 | TGTGCCAGCAGCCCCCAGGACTGGAATCAGCCCCAGCATTTT | CASSPQDWNQPQHF
NA | TRBJ1-5 | NA | TRBV27 | TGTGCCAGCAGTTTAAACAGAGACAATCAGCCCCAGCATTTT | CASSLNRDNQPQHF
TRBD1 | TRBJ1-1 | once | TRBV5-1 | TGCGCCAGCAGCTTGCATAGGACAGGGGGCACTGAAGCTTTCTTT | CASSLHRTGGTEAFF
TRBD2 | TRBJ2-3 | NA | TRBV29-1 | TGCAGCGTTGTTAGCGGGAGCACAGATATGCAGTATTTT | CSVVSGSTDMQYF
NA | TRBJ2-1 | NA | TRBV6-1 | TGTGCCACTAAGCGGGTGACCTTTTACAATGAGCAGTTCTTC | CATKRVTFYNEQFF
NA | TRBJ2-6 | NA | TRBV5-6 | TGTGCCAGTCTTAGGAGGACCTCTGGGGCCAACGTCCTGACTTTC | CASLRRTSGANVLTF
NA | TRBJ2-1 | NA | TRBV27 | TGTGCCAGCAGTTCTCCAAAGCGAAATCAGGAGCAGTTCTTC | CASSSPKRNQEQFF
TRBD2 | TRBJ2-1 | NA | TRBV2 | TGTGCCAGCAAGGGGACTAGCGGAGTGTACAATGAGCAGTTCTTC | CASKGTSGVYNEQFF
NA | TRBJ2-1 | NA | TRBV5-4 | TGTGCCAGCCCGGAGGGCGGTATCAACAATGAGCAGTTCTTC | CASPEGGINNEQFF
TRBD2 | TRBJ2-5 | NA | TRBV7-2 | TGTGCCAGCAGCTTACGGATCGCTAGCGGGGGGCAAGAGACCCAGTACTTC | CASSLRIASGGQETQYF
NA | TRBJ1-1 | NA | TRBV30 | TGTGCCTGGAGTGATGACGGGAACACTGAAGCTTTCTTT | CAWSDDGNTEAFF
TRBD2 | TRBJ2-7 | NA | TRBV5-1 | TGCGCCAGCAGCTTGTGGGGAACGGGAGGCGAGCAGTACTTC | CASSLWGTGGEQYF
NA | TRBJ2-3 | once | TRBV5-1 | TGCGCCAGCAGCTTGGGAGTGACGGTTCCAGATACGCAGTATTTT | CASSLGVTVPDTQYF
TRBD2 | TRBJ2-1 | NA | TRBV5-1 | TGCGCCAGCAGCTTGGTCCTAGCGGCCGGCAATGAGCAGTTCTTC | CASSLVLAAGNEQFF
NA | TRBJ1-5 | few | TRBV28 | TGTGCCAGCAGTTTGAGGGGGGGGGCGAGCAATCAGCCCCAGCATTTT | CASSLRGGASNQPQHF
NA | TRBJ2-7 | few | TRBV2 | TGTGCCAGCAGTGGGGGTTACGAGCAGTACTTC | CASSGGYEQYF
NA | TRBJ2-7 | NA | TRBV14 | TGTGCCAGCAGCCAGGCGGTCCTAGCGAGAATCTACGAGCAGTACTTC | CASSQAVLARIYEQYF
TRBD1 | TRBJ2-1 | NA | TRBV5-1 | TGCGCCAGCAGCCCTCGGACAGGGGGCGGGAATGAGCAGTTCTTC | CASSPRTGGGNEQFF
TRBD1 | TRBJ1-3 | NA | TRBV9 | TGTGCCAGCAGCGTAGCTGGGGACAGGTCGAACACCATATATTTT | CASSVAGDRSNTIYF
NA | TRBJ2-2 | NA | TRBV5-1 | TGCGCCAGCAGCTTGGCTGTGGATGGGGAGCTGTTTTTT | CASSLAVDGELFF
NA | TRBJ1-4 | NA | TRBV7-6 | TGTGCCAGCAGCGGAGCCCCGGGGGGGGGTGAAAAACTGTTTTTT | CASSGAPGGGEKLFF
NA | TRBJ1-2 | many | TRBV15 | TGTGCCACCAGCAGAGTTCCGGGACGTACGTTAGCTAACTATGGCTACACCTTC | CATSRVPGRTLANYGYTF
TRBD1 | TRBJ1-1 | NA | TRBV10-3 | TGTGCCATCAGTGAGTCAAGGCGGACAGGGGCCTACATGAACACTGAAGCTTTCTTT | CAISESRRTGAYMNTEAFF
NA | TRBJ2-1 | NA | TRBV20-1 | TGCAGTGTCTCCCCTTCGAAAGAGCAGTTCTTC | CSVSPSKEQFF
TRBD1 | TRBJ1-2 | NA | TRBV7-2 | TGTGCCAGCAGCTTAATTTCGGCAGGGGGGGCGCGAGGCTACACCTTC | CASSLISAGGARGYTF
NA | TRBJ2-2 | few | TRBV2 | TGTGCCAGCAGAGCCCGGTCCTGGGACGACGACACCGGGGAGCTGTTTTTT | CASRARSWDDDTGELFF
TRBD1 | TRBJ2-4 | NA | TRBV30 | TGTGCCTGGAGAGGACAGGGGGCAAACATTCAGTACTTC | CAWRGQGANIQYF
NA | TRBJ1-2 | NA | TRBV18 | TGTGCCAGCTCACCTCGAGGCGGGGGTGAGGGCTACACCTTC | CASSPRGGGEGYTF